This T cell receptor (beta chain) was sequenced in a study of siplizumab effects on memory and regulatory T cells. It was at 37°C and for 5 to 7 days that the mixed lymphocyte reaction cells were cocultured. V lost 10 bases, J lost 0 bases, and 7 bases stayed unmatched. There are 15 residues in the CDR3. Germline values: CDR1 LNHDA, CDR2 SQIVND (reference sequence). Concerning this clone itself: The antigen remains unidentified.

TCR templates, 75,000 to 100,000 per sample, were assayed. Clones were sequenced by immunoSEQ multiplex PCR, and TCRdb holds only the in-frame ones, with some missing. The sample carries approximately 15,000 clones, approximately 45% recorded once. The specimen sequenced was CFSE-low (dividing) CD4+ T cells sorted from an allogeneic mixed lymphocyte reaction. V and J are TRBV19 and TRBJ1-1, with TRBD1 matching 11 bases. This sequence was found in a human donor in good health; the cells came from an allogeneic mixed lymphocyte reaction. Some clones in this sample may be carry-over from other donors' samples. The CDR3 DNA reads as TGTGCCACCGCCGGGACAGGGGGATTGAACACTGAAGCTTTCTTT. It specifies CATAGTGGLNTEAFF.